This T cell receptor beta chain comes out of a study of shared clonotypes between healthy human individuals. TCRdb's copy holds only in-frame clones and misses some; the assay was immunoSEQ multiplex PCR. The sample consists of 230,000 or so clones, 50% to 80% of them appearing once. The length of the CDR3 is 14 residues. Germline CDR1 is SNHLY and CDR2 is FYNNEI. V was pared by 5 bases and J by 1 base, with 4 bases of the junction left unmatched. The sequence came from a man in his thirties or forties in good health. The V call is TRBV2, the J call TRBJ1-1, with TRBD1 matching over 7 bases. The material sequenced was memory CD4+ T cells sorted from blood. Subset in this sample: CD45RA-negative fraction. CDR3 nucleotides: TGTGCCAGCAGTTTGGGGACAGCGAACACTGAAGCTTTCTTT. This encodes CASSLGTANTEAFF.